This TCR beta chain was sequenced for a study of blood T cell repertoires in COVID-19. Study information: Spain, Italy and the United States supplied samples that represented acute and convalescent COVID-19. T cells, B-cell-depleted T cells, or PBMCs supplied cDNA or gDNA.

Authors' methods: Amplification of reference gene primers provided the estimated nucleated cell counts. This table comes from immunoSEQ multiplex PCR, and its TCRdb copy is limited to in-frame clones, with some not included. V and J calls and clone size follow that table, whereas D and trimming were derived from the DNA. Of 250,000 or so clones in the sample, approximately 86% were seen once. Trimming left V 7 bases short and J 0 bases short, with 7 bases between. Germline V gives CDR1 SQVTM, CDR2 ANQGSEA. CDR3 size: 12 residues. Sequencing was done on a sample of peripheral blood. This receptor was obtained from a man aged 30 to 39 with active or convalescent COVID-19. V is TRBV29-1 and J is TRBJ1-3; D unclear. Here the CDR3 reads CSARSSGNTIYF. For the CDR3, the DNA is TGCAGCGCCCGCAGCTCTGGAAACACCATATATTTT.